Listed here are 22 T cell receptor beta chains from one sample, sequenced in a study of cytomegalovirus exposure and HLA in healthy donors. Amplification used 60 Vbeta primers and 13 Jbeta primers. Assay: immunoSEQ multiplex PCR; the TCRdb copy retains only in-frame clones and omits some. The data contain about 200,000 clones, 70% to 80% of them singletons. Material for sequencing was PBMCs. The source is a girl aged 10 to 17 in good health and CMV-seropositive.

This rearrangement joins TRBV5-1 to TRBJ1-6; the D is unclear. Germline CDR1 reads SGHRS; CDR2 reads YFSETQ. Deletions cut 4 bases from V and 9 bases from J, with 11 bases between. The CDR3 contains 13 residues. CDR3 sequence: CASSGGDGSPLHF. Here the CDR3 DNA reads TGCGCCAGCAGCGGCGGAGATGGTTCACCCCTCCACTTT. The full variable domain, completed using reference TRBV5-1 and TRBJ1-6, is KAGVTQTPRYLIKTRGQQVTLSCSPISGHRSVSWYQQTPGQGLQFLFEYFSETQRNKGNFPGRFSGRQFSNSRSEMNVSTLELGDSALYLCASSGGDGSPLHFGNGTRLTVT.

The chain has TRBV7-9 and TRBJ1-2, with D unclear. Germline V gene lookup returns CDR1 SEHNR and CDR2 FQNEAQ (reference sequence). Trimming stripped 1 base from V and 2 bases from J, with 8 bases between. This CDR3 contains 14 residues. CDR3 bases: TGTGCCAGCAGCTTAGTCCCGGGGAACTATGGCTACACCTTC. It yields the protein CASSLVPGNYGYTF.

This clone has a single count. This rearrangement joins TRBV4-1 to TRBJ2-1, with 8 positions matching TRBD1. Looked up from germline, CDR1 is MGHRA and CDR2 is YSYEKL. J gave up 5 bases and V 6 bases, and 12 bases lay outside the gene matches. This CDR3 contains 16 residues. CDR3 residues: CASRGGLQGVHNEQFF. In nucleotides, the CDR3 is TGCGCCAGCAGGGGCGGTCTACAGGGGGTCCACAATGAGCAGTTCTTC.

The chain is built from TRBV7-9 and TRBJ1-2; TRBD1 might be the D (5 bases). Germline lookup yields CDR1 SEHNR and CDR2 FQNEAQ (reference sequence). The CDR3 contains 15 residues. The V and J ends lost 5 bases and 4 bases respectively, with 17 bases between them. This CDR3 is CASSTEVEGLYGYTF. CDR3 coding DNA: TGTGCCAGCAGCACCGAAGTGGAGGGACTCTATGGCTACACCTTC.

The chain is built from TRBV5-1 and TRBJ1-6; D perhaps matches TRBD1 (6 bases). The germline V gene encodes CDR1 SGHRS and CDR2 YFSETQ. The CDR3 is made up of 16 amino acids. Deletions cut 4 bases from V and 7 bases from J, with 18 bases between. CDR3 protein: CASSVGDTYENSPLHF. The CDR3 DNA is TGCGCCAGCAGCGTGGGGGACACGTACGAGAATTCACCCCTCCACTTT. The variable domain in full, with the rest retrieved from reference TRBV5-1 and TRBJ1-6, is KAGVTQTPRYLIKTRGQQVTLSCSPISGHRSVSWYQQTPGQGLQFLFEYFSETQRNKGNFPGRFSGRQFSNSRSEMNVSTLELGDSALYLCASSVGDTYENSPLHFGNGTRLTVT.

This sequence joins TRBV6-5 and TRBJ2-7; D perhaps matches TRBD2 (6 bases). V shed 6 bases and J shed 1 base, with 10 bases lying between them. The CDR3 sequence is 13 residues long. Germline CDR1 MNHEY, CDR2 SVGAGI. CDR3 in DNA: TGTGCCAGCAGAGGGACTCCTTCCTACGAGCAGTACTTC. It specifies CASRGTPSYEQYF.

The chain links TRBV5-6 to TRBJ2-1; no clear D. CDR3 length equals 18 residues. V lost 2 bases, J lost 6 bases, and 24 bases lay in between. CDR1 is SGHDT, CDR2 YYEEEE, per germline. In DNA form, the CDR3 reads TGTGCCAGCAGCTTCAATTTGGGTAGGCAGGCTCCCTCCAATGAGCAGTTCTTC. Translating it yields CASSFNLGRQAPSNEQFF.

This chain links TRBV5-5 with TRBJ2-7, with 9 bases identical to TRBD1. The V and J ends lost 2 bases and 2 bases, in that order; junction bases with no gene match: 5. CDR3 length: 15 residues. CDR1 and CDR2 (germline): SGHKS, YYEKEE (reference sequence). The CDR3 loop is CASSFRTGEAYEQYF. CDR3 bases: TGTGCCAGCAGCTTCCGGACAGGGGAGGCCTACGAGCAGTACTTC. The full variable domain, its missing parts supplied by reference TRBV5-5 and TRBJ2-7, is DAGVTQSPTHLIKTRGQQVTLRCSPISGHKSVSWYQQVLGQGPQFIFQYYEKEERGRGNFPDRFSARQFPNYSSELNVNALLLGDSALYLCASSFRTGEAYEQYFGPGTRLTVT.

J is TRBJ1-3 and V is TRBV7-2; a weak D match, TRBD1 (5 bases). Germline lookup yields CDR1 SGHTA and CDR2 FQGNSA. The length of the CDR3 is 14 residues. Between the trimmed V and J ends, which lost 8 bases and 0 bases, there was a span of 11 bases. The CDR3 loop reads CASGGAYSGNTIYF. The CDR3 region has the DNA TGTGCCAGCGGTGGGGCCTACTCTGGAAACACCATATATTTT.

This chain links TRBV6-1 with TRBJ1-2; D is unresolved. Germline CDR1 reads MNHNS; CDR2 reads SASEGT. The CDR3 sequence is 15 residues long. V was clipped by 6 bases and J by 6 bases, with 20 bases between them. In DNA, the CDR3 is TGTGCCAGCAGCCCGAGGGCAGCCCTCGTAGATGGCTACACCTTC. It yields the protein CASSPRAALVDGYTF.

The count of this clone is one. The sample has other DNA sequences that encode this CDR3 too. V gene TRBV9 combines with J gene TRBJ2-3, with 9 bases that match TRBD1. The CDR3 runs 16 residues. Germline V CDR1 and CDR2: SGDLS, YYNGEE. Trimming took 1 base from V and 3 from J; bases not matched to a gene: 6. The CDR3 is CASSVTGGAGTDTQYF. The CDR3 region has the DNA TGTGCCAGCAGCGTAACAGGGGGCGCCGGAACAGATACGCAGTATTTT.

The CDR3 loop is CASSPPAGVTGELFF. The CDR3 DNA reads as TGTGCCAGCAGCCCCCCAGCGGGCGTTACCGGGGAGCTGTTTTTT. This sequence joins TRBV9 and TRBJ2-2; tentatively, D is TRBD2 (6 bases). The V gene's germline CDR1 is SGDLS and CDR2 YYNGEE. The CDR3 totals 15 residues. Between the trimmed V and J ends, which lost 4 bases and 5 bases, there was a span of 15 bases.

J is TRBJ2-2 and V is TRBV2; 9 bases match TRBD2. J was trimmed by 1 base and V by 11 bases; bases with no gene match: 14. Germline values: CDR1 SNHLY, CDR2 FYNNEI. The CDR3 is 17 residues long. The CDR3 protein is CALHSEGRGGNTGELFF. In DNA, the CDR3 is TGTGCCCTCCATAGTGAGGGGCGGGGGGGGAACACCGGGGAGCTGTTTTTT. Variable domain in full (rest from reference TRBV2 and TRBJ2-2): EPEVTQTPSHQVTQMGQEVILRCVPISNHLYFYWYRQILGQKVEFLVSFYNNEISEKSEIFDDQFSVERPDGSNFTLKIRSTKLEDSAMYFCALHSEGRGGNTGELFFGEGSRLTVL.

The chain links TRBV9 to TRBJ2-5, with D possibly TRBD1 on 6 matching bases. V was clipped by 3 bases and J by 2 bases, with 20 bases between them. Looked up from germline, CDR1 is SGDLS and CDR2 is YYNGEE. CDR3 length equals 17 residues. The CDR3 DNA sequence: TGTGCCAGCAGCGAGGGGTTAGTAGACCAGGGGCAAGAGACCCAGTACTTC. Protein: CASSEGLVDQGQETQYF. The complete variable domain, with remaining parts taken from reference TRBV9 and TRBJ2-5, reads DSGVTQTPKHLITATGQRVTLRCSPRSGDLSVYWYQQSLDQGLQFLIQYYNGEERAKGNILERFSAQQFPDLHSELNLSSLELGDSALYFCASSEGLVDQGQETQYFGPGTRLLVL.

This clone appeared a few times. This rearrangement joins TRBV14 to TRBJ2-7, with TRBD2 identical over 10 bases. This CDR3 contains 15 residues. The germline CDR1 and CDR2 sequences are SGHDN and FVKESK. The trim removed 2 bases at V and 3 bases at J, leaving 4 bases unmatched. For the CDR3, the DNA is TGTGCCAGCAGCCAAATACTAGCGGGGATCTACGAGCAGTACTTC. It specifies CASSQILAGIYEQYF. Drawing the rest from reference TRBV14 and TRBJ2-7, the complete variable domain is EAGVTQFPSHSVIEKGQTVTLRCDPISGHDNLYWYRRVMGKEIKFLLHFVKESKQDESGMPNNRFLAERTGGTYSTLKVQPAELEDSGVYFCASSQILAGIYEQYFGPGTRLTVT.

The chain links TRBV5-8 to TRBJ2-1; maybe TRBD2 (5 bases). Germline loops: CDR1 SGHTS, CDR2 YDEGEE. This CDR3 contains 18 residues. V lost 1 base, J lost 0 bases, and 17 bases lay in between. The CDR3 DNA sequence: TGTGCCAGCAGCTTGTATATCAGCACTAGTCGCTCCTACAATGAGCAGTTCTTC. Translation gives CASSLYISTSRSYNEQFF.

This clone was detected only a few times. The chain joins TRBV18 to TRBJ1-5; D not resolved. With 3 bases removed from V and 0 bases from J, the gap between germline ends came to 9 bases. The germline V gene encodes CDR1 KGHSH and CDR2 LQKENI. The CDR3 loop spans 15 amino acids. CDR3 residues: CASSPSRLSNQPQHF. The CDR3 DNA sequence: TGTGCCAGCTCACCCTCCAGGCTTAGCAATCAGCCCCAGCATTTT.

V usage is TRBV4-3 and J usage is TRBJ1-5; 9 bases are shared with TRBD1. The length of the CDR3 is 22 residues. V lost 0 bases and J lost 0; bases outside the gene matches: 18. Germline CDR1 reads LGHNA; CDR2 reads YSLEER. The CDR3 nucleotides are TGCGCCAGCAGCCAAGATCGGCAGTGGGGGGACAGGGAACCTTATAGCAATCAGCCCCAGCATTTT. This gives the protein CASSQDRQWGDREPYSNQPQHF.

The V gene is TRBV19, the J gene TRBJ1-2; TRBD1 matches at 7 bases. The V gene's germline CDR1 is LNHDA and CDR2 SQIVND (reference sequence). V trimming: 4 bases; J trimming: 8 bases; junction bases outside the gene matches: 13. The CDR3 totals 15 residues. CDR3 sequence (DNA): TGTGCCAGTAGTACCAACCCCGACAGGGACCGGGGCTACACCTTC. Its protein is CASSTNPDRDRGYTF.

The chain carries TRBV5-4 and TRBJ2-3; TRBD2 agrees at 14 bases. Germline values: CDR1 SGHNT, CDR2 YYREEE (reference sequence). CDR3 length: 15 residues. The V and J ends lost 4 bases and 5 bases, in that order; junction bases with no gene match: 3. The CDR3 here is CASSTGLAGGDTQYF. CDR3 coding DNA: TGTGCCAGCAGCACCGGACTAGCGGGGGGAGATACGCAGTATTTT.

This clone was seen a few times. V and J are TRBV10-3 and TRBJ2-3, with 8 bases aligning to TRBD1. The length of the CDR3 is 18 residues. J gave up 3 bases and V 0 bases, and 11 bases lay outside the gene matches. CDR1 is ENHRY and CDR2 is SYGVKD in the germline V gene. The CDR3 DNA reads as TGTGCCATCAGTGAGTCAGGGCCGGACAGGGTGAGGACAGATACGCAGTATTTT. This gives the protein CAISESGPDRVRTDTQYF.

The chain recombines TRBV7-6 with TRBJ1-1, with D perhaps TRBD1 (6 bases). This CDR3 spans 16 amino acids. The germline CDR1 and CDR2 sequences are SGHVS and FNYEAQ. The V end lost 4 bases, the J end lost 6 bases, and 21 bases lay between the germline ends. The chain's CDR3 is CASSSPTSKQGPEAFF. The CDR3 DNA reads as TGTGCCAGCAGCTCACCGACAAGCAAACAGGGTCCTGAAGCTTTCTTT.